The 20 T cell receptor beta chains below come from one sample, sequenced in a study of CD8 T cells in Susac syndrome. A quantity of about 0.5 to 1 ug RNA underwent reverse transcription using random hexamers. Each CDR3 protein gets one entry after TCRdb re-called the immunoSEQ multiplex PCR reads with MiXCR. The table shows 180,000 or so distinct CDR3 sequences, with approximately 95% occurring only once. Sequencing was carried out using CD4+ T cells from PBMCs. The receptors derive from a human donor in good health.

V usage is TRBV20-1 and J usage is TRBJ2-2, with TRBD2 matching over 7 bases. The CDR3 length is 14 residues. CDR1 and CDR2 (germline): DFQATT, SNEGSKA (reference sequence). After removal of 6 bases from V and 5 bases from J, the junction contained 9 bases not matched to a gene. The CDR3 DNA is TGCAGTGCGCCAGCGGGACGTTCAACCGGGGAGCTGTTTTTT. It translates to CSAPAGRSTGELFF.

The chain couples TRBV23-1 to TRBJ2-3; 9 bases map to TRBD2. TRBV23-1 qualifies as an ORF whose function is uncertain. This CDR3 region has 16 residues. The V segment lost 2 bases and the J segment 0 bases; nucleotides outside the gene matches: 3. The CDR3 bases are TGCGCCAGCAGTCAAGATAGCGGGAGTAGCACAGATACGCAGTATTTT. Translating it yields CASSQDSGSSTDTQYF.

The rearrangement joins TRBV27 to TRBJ2-1; 9 nucleotides agree with TRBD2. There are 15 residues in the CDR3. V shed 7 bases and J 5 bases; nucleotides not matched to a gene: 9. Germline CDR1 and CDR2: MNHEY and SMNVEV (reference sequence). The CDR3 nucleotides read TGTGCCAGCAATGTCGCGACTAGCGGTCACAATGAGCAGTTCTTC. It specifies CASNVATSGHNEQFF.

The J gene is TRBJ2-7, the V gene TRBV30; 7 nucleotides match TRBD2. Germline CDR1 and CDR2: GTSNPN and SVGIG (reference sequence). CDR3 length: 12 residues. Germline trimming cut 4 bases from V and 7 bases from J; bases unmatched to any gene: 7. CDR3 DNA sequence: TGTGCCTGGATGACTCAAGCGGGAGAGCAGTACTTC. Its translation: CAWMTQAGEQYF.

This clonotype was seen a single time. The rearrangement links TRBV27 to TRBJ2-1, with 7 nucleotides matching TRBD2. The CDR3 extends over 14 amino acids. Germline trimming cut 2 bases from V and 8 bases from J; bases unmatched to any gene: 6. Per germline, CDR1 MNHEY and CDR2 SMNVEV (reference sequence). CDR3 protein: CASSLGLAADEQFF. Here the CDR3 DNA reads TGTGCCAGCAGTTTAGGTCTAGCGGCGGATGAGCAGTTCTTC.

The chain recombines TRBV29-1 with TRBJ1-2, with TRBD1 matching 9 bases. Germline loops: CDR1 SQVTM, CDR2 ANQGSEA. V gave up 4 bases and J gave up 2 bases; unmatched junction bases: 2. CDR3 size: 13 residues. The CDR3 loop reads CSVVQGANYGYTF. The CDR3, as DNA: TGCAGCGTTGTACAGGGGGCGAACTATGGCTACACCTTC.

In DNA form, the CDR3 reads TGTGCCTGGAGATCGGACAGTTACAATGAGCAGTTCTTC. This codes for CAWRSDSYNEQFF. This rearrangement joins TRBV30 to TRBJ2-1; weak D call: TRBD1 (6 bases). V dropped 3 bases and J dropped 4 bases, with 10 bases sitting between them. This CDR3 contains 13 residues. CDR1 and CDR2 from the germline V gene are GTSNPN and SVGIG (reference sequence). Looking up the rest from reference TRBV30 and TRBJ2-1 gives the full variable domain: SQTIHQWPATLVQPVGSPLSLECTVEGTSNPNLYWYRQAAGRGLQLLFYSVGIGQISSEVPQNLSASRPQDRQFILSSKKLLLSDSGFYLCAWRSDSYNEQFFGPGTRLTVL.

The chain recombines TRBV5-4 with TRBJ2-1, with D unclear. Germline CDR1 reads SGHNT; CDR2 reads YYREEE (reference sequence). Trimming took 4 bases from V and 5 from J, leaving 13 bases between them. This CDR3 is built from 14 residues. The CDR3 loop reads CASSGRTLHNEQFF. In DNA, the CDR3 is TGTGCCAGCAGCGGTCGGACCCTCCACAATGAGCAGTTCTTC.

The rearrangement uses TRBV28 and TRBJ2-4, with a weak D call TRBD2 (5 bases). CDR1 and CDR2 (germline): MDHEN, SYDVKM. This CDR3 region has 16 residues. The ends were cut back, 2 bases at V and 0 bases at J, with 11 bases in the middle. DNA for the CDR3: TGTGCCAGCAGTTTAGGCAGACTACTAGCCAAAAACATTCAGTACTTC. It translates to CASSLGRLLAKNIQYF.

The J gene is TRBJ2-7, the V gene TRBV24-1; 7 bases align to TRBD1. J was trimmed by 6 bases and V by 4 bases; bases with no gene match: 5. Looked up from germline, CDR1 is KGHDR and CDR2 is SFDVKD. CDR3 length: 13 residues. The CDR3 protein is CATSDPTGAEQYF. As DNA, the CDR3 is TGTGCCACCAGTGACCCTACAGGGGCCGAGCAGTACTTC.

This chain joins TRBV20-1 and TRBJ2-3; possibly TRBD1 or TRBD2 for D (5 bases each). The germline gives CDR1 DFQATT, CDR2 SNEGSKA (reference sequence). The CDR3 length is 12 residues. Trimming pared 4 bases from V and 4 bases from J, leaving 9 bases between. CDR3 sequence: CSATRGADTQYF. The CDR3 DNA reads TGCAGTGCTACTAGAGGGGCAGATACGCAGTATTTT.

The chain employs TRBV30 and TRBJ2-1, with D uncertain. The CDR3 has 11 residues. Germline lookup yields CDR1 GTSNPN and CDR2 SVGIG (reference sequence). With 3 bases removed from V and 5 bases from J, the gap between germline ends came to 5 bases. The chain's CDR3 is CAWRANNEQFF. In nucleotides, the CDR3 is TGTGCCTGGAGAGCCAACAATGAGCAGTTCTTC.

This chain joins TRBV30 and TRBJ1-1; TRBD1 aligns across 7 bases. The CDR3 is 17 amino acids. Germline V gene lookup returns CDR1 GTSNPN and CDR2 SVGIG (reference sequence). Trimming cost V 5 bases and J 2 bases; bases outside gene matches: 17. CDR3: CAWGHRSTGIRNTEAFF. CDR3 in DNA: TGTGCCTGGGGGCACCGATCGACAGGGATCCGAAACACTGAAGCTTTCTTT.

The chain couples TRBV12-3 or TRBV12-4 to TRBJ2-7; D is perhaps TRBD1 (6 bases). V gave up 4 bases and J gave up 5 bases, with 12 bases separating them. The CDR3 runs to 13 residues. CDR3 protein: CASSSYRVHEQYF. The CDR3 DNA sequence: TGTGCCAGCAGTTCCTACAGGGTACACGAGCAGTACTTC.

The chain's CDR3 is CATSRGRKGDEKLFF. The CDR3 nucleotides are TGTGCCACCAGCAGAGGTAGAAAGGGGGATGAAAAACTGTTTTTT. This chain links TRBV15 with TRBJ1-4; D is possibly TRBD1 (6 bases). This CDR3 comprises 15 residues. From germline, CDR1 is LNHNV and CDR2 YYDKDF (reference sequence). V was cut by 1 base and J by 6 bases, with 12 bases left in between.

This clonotype has a single count. The rearrangement uses TRBV29-1 and TRBJ2-1, with 7 bases fitting TRBD1. The CDR3 loop spans 11 amino acids. Germline lookup yields CDR1 SQVTM and CDR2 ANQGSEA. Trimming removed 5 bases from V and 8 bases from J; junction bases left unmatched: 3. CDR3 bases: TGCAGCGTTAAGGGGGCCGATGAGCAGTTCTTC. Translating it yields CSVKGADEQFF.

The rearrangement links TRBV2 to TRBJ2-6; possible D gene TRBD2, 5 bases. Germline V CDR1 and CDR2: SNHLY, FYNNEI. V lost 6 bases and J 2 bases, leaving 11 bases between the germline ends. CDR3 size: 15 residues. CDR3 amino acids: CASRESGTGANVLTF. For the CDR3, the DNA is TGTGCCAGCAGGGAGTCGGGGACTGGGGCCAACGTCCTGACTTTC.

The chain is built from TRBV2 and TRBJ1-5; no reliable D call. CDR1 is SNHLY and CDR2 is FYNNEI in the germline V gene. This CDR3 is 15 amino acids long. The ends were cut back, 4 bases at V and 0 bases at J, with 10 bases in the middle. CDR3 DNA sequence: TGTGCCAGCAGTGTTGGGGAGGGTAGCAATCAGCCCCAGCATTTT. Amino acid sequence: CASSVGEGSNQPQHF.

The rearrangement uses TRBV4-3 and TRBJ2-5; D is ambiguous. The ends were cut back, 0 bases at V and 1 base at J, with 6 bases in the middle. This CDR3 region has 14 residues. CDR1 and CDR2 from the germline V gene are LGHNA and YSLEER. DNA of the CDR3: TGCGCCAGCAGCCAAGAGACGAGCCAAGAGACCCAGTACTTC. Its protein is CASSQETSQETQYF.

V is TRBV7-8 and J is TRBJ1-4; D ambiguous. The CDR3 is made up of 17 amino acids. Trimming left V 7 bases short and J 12 bases short, with 30 bases between. CDR1 SGHVS and CDR2 FQNEAQ come from the germline V gene. The CDR3 DNA follows: TGTGCCAGCATCCCGTTTCGCTCATTTCGCACCGGGGTGGAACTGTTTTTT. It yields the protein CASIPFRSFRTGVELFF. Variable domain in full (rest from reference TRBV7-8 and TRBJ1-4): GAGVSQSPRYKVAKRGQDVALRCDPISGHVSLFWYQQALGQGPEFLTYFQNEAQLDKSGLPSDRFFAERPEGSVSTLKIQRTQQEDSAVYLCASIPFRSFRTGVELFFGSGTQLSVL.